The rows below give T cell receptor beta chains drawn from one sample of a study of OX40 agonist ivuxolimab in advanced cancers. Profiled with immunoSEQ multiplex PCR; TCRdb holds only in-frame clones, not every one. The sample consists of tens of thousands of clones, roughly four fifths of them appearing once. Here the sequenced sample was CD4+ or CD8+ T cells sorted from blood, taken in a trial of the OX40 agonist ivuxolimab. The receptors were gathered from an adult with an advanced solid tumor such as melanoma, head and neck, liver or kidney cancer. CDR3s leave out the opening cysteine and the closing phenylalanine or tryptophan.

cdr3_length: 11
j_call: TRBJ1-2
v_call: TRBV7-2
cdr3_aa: ASTKTGVGGYT

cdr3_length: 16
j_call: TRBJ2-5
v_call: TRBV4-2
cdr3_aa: ASSQDSGRGVGSETQY

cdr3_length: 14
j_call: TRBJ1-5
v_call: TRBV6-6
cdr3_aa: ASSPPRQGAAQPQH

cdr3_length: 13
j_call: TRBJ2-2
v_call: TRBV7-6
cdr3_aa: ASSLDQGSAGELF

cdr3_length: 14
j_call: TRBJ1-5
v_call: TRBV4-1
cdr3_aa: ASSHRTDYSNQPQH

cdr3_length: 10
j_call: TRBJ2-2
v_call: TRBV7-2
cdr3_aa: ASSFLSRELF

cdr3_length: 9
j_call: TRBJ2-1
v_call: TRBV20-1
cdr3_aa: SAPGWNEQF

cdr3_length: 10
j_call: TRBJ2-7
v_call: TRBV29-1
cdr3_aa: SVGTVPGEQY

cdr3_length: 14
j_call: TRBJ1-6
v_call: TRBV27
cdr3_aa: ASSLVTGRYNSPLH

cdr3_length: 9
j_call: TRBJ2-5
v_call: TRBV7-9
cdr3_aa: ASSRLETQY

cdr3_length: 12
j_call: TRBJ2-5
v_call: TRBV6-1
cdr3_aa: ASRARGGPETQY

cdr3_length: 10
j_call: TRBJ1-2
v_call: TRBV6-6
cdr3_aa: ASSQGVNGYT

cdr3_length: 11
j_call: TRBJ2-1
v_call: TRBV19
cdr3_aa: ASSIPQGVEQF

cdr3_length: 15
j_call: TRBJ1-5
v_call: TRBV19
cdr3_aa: ASKTGSIVDSNQPQH

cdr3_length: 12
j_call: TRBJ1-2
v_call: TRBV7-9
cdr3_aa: ASRDPGRVRGYT

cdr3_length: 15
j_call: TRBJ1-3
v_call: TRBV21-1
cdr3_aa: ASSTLRDRSSGNTIY

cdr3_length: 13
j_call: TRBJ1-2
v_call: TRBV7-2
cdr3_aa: ASRYSQGNEYGYT

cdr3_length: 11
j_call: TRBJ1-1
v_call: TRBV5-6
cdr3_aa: ASSLSGGTEAF

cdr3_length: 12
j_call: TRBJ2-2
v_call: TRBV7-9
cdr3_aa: ASTLSGDTGELF

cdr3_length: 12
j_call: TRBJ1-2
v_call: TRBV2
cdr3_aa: ATKQGIEIYGYT

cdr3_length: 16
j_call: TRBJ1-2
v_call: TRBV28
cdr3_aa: ASRSDRRQRIGDYGYT

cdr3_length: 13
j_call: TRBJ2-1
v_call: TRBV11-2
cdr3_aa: ASSLQNSAFNEQF

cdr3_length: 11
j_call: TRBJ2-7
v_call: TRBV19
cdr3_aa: ASSIRDTYEQY

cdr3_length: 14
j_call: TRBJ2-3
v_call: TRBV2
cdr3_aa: ASRRGVPGVTDTQY

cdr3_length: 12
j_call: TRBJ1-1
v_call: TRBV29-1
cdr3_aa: STMMVRGQAEAF

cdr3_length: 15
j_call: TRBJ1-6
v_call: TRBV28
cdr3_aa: ASMPTGTSSYNSPLH

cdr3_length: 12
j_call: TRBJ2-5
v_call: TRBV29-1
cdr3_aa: SAKTGTGAETQY

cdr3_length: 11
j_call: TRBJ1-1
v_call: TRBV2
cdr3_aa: ASSGQGLAEAF

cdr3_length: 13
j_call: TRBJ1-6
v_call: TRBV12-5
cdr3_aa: ASGRRQGSGSPLH

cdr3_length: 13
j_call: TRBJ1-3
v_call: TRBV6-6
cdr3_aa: ASTHTGQPGNTIY

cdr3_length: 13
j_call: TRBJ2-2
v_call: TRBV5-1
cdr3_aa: ASSWGTGSTGELF

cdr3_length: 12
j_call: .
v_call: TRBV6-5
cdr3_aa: ASNRRQGYDEQY

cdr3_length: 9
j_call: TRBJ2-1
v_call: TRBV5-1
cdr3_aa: ASSSGTHGF

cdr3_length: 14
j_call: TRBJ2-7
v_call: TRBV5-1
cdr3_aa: ASSLVPGQGAYEQY

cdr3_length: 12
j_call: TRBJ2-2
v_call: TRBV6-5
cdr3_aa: ASRRDPNTGELF

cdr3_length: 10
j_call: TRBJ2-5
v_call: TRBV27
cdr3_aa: ASSIQEETQY

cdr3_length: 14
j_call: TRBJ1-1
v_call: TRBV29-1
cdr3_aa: SVVPWGTGMNTEAF

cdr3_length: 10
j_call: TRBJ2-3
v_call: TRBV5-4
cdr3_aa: ASSRQGDTQY

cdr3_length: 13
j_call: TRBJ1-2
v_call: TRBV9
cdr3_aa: ASSAGRDRGWGYT

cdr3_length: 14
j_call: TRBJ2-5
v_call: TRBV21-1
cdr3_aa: ASSKLEAGWQETQY

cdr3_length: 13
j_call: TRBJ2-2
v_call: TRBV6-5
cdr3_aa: ASSYLTAYTGELF

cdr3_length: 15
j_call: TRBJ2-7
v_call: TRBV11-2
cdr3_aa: ASSFPLGEGRGSEQY

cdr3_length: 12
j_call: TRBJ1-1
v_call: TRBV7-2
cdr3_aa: ASSFRDTNTEAF

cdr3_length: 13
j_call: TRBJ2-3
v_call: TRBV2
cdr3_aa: ASLFLNRNTDTQY

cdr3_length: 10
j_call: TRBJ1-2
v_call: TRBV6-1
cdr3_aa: ASSEAVYGYT

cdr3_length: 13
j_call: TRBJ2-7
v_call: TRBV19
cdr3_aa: ASSRIGTGLYEQY

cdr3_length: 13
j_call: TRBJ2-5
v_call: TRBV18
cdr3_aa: ASSRGFGGAETQY

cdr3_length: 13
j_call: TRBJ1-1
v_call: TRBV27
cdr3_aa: ASSLSRSTAGEAF

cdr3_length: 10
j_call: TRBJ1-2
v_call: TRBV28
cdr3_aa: ATLPGQYGYT

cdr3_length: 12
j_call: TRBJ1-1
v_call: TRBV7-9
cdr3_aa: ASSPSRVVGEAF

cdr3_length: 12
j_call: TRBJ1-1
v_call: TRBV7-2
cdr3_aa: ASSLQTGDTEAF

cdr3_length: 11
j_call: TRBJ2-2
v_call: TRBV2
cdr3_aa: ASVRVQPGELF

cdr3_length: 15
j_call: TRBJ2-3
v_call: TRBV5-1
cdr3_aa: ASSLVVRVSSTDTQY